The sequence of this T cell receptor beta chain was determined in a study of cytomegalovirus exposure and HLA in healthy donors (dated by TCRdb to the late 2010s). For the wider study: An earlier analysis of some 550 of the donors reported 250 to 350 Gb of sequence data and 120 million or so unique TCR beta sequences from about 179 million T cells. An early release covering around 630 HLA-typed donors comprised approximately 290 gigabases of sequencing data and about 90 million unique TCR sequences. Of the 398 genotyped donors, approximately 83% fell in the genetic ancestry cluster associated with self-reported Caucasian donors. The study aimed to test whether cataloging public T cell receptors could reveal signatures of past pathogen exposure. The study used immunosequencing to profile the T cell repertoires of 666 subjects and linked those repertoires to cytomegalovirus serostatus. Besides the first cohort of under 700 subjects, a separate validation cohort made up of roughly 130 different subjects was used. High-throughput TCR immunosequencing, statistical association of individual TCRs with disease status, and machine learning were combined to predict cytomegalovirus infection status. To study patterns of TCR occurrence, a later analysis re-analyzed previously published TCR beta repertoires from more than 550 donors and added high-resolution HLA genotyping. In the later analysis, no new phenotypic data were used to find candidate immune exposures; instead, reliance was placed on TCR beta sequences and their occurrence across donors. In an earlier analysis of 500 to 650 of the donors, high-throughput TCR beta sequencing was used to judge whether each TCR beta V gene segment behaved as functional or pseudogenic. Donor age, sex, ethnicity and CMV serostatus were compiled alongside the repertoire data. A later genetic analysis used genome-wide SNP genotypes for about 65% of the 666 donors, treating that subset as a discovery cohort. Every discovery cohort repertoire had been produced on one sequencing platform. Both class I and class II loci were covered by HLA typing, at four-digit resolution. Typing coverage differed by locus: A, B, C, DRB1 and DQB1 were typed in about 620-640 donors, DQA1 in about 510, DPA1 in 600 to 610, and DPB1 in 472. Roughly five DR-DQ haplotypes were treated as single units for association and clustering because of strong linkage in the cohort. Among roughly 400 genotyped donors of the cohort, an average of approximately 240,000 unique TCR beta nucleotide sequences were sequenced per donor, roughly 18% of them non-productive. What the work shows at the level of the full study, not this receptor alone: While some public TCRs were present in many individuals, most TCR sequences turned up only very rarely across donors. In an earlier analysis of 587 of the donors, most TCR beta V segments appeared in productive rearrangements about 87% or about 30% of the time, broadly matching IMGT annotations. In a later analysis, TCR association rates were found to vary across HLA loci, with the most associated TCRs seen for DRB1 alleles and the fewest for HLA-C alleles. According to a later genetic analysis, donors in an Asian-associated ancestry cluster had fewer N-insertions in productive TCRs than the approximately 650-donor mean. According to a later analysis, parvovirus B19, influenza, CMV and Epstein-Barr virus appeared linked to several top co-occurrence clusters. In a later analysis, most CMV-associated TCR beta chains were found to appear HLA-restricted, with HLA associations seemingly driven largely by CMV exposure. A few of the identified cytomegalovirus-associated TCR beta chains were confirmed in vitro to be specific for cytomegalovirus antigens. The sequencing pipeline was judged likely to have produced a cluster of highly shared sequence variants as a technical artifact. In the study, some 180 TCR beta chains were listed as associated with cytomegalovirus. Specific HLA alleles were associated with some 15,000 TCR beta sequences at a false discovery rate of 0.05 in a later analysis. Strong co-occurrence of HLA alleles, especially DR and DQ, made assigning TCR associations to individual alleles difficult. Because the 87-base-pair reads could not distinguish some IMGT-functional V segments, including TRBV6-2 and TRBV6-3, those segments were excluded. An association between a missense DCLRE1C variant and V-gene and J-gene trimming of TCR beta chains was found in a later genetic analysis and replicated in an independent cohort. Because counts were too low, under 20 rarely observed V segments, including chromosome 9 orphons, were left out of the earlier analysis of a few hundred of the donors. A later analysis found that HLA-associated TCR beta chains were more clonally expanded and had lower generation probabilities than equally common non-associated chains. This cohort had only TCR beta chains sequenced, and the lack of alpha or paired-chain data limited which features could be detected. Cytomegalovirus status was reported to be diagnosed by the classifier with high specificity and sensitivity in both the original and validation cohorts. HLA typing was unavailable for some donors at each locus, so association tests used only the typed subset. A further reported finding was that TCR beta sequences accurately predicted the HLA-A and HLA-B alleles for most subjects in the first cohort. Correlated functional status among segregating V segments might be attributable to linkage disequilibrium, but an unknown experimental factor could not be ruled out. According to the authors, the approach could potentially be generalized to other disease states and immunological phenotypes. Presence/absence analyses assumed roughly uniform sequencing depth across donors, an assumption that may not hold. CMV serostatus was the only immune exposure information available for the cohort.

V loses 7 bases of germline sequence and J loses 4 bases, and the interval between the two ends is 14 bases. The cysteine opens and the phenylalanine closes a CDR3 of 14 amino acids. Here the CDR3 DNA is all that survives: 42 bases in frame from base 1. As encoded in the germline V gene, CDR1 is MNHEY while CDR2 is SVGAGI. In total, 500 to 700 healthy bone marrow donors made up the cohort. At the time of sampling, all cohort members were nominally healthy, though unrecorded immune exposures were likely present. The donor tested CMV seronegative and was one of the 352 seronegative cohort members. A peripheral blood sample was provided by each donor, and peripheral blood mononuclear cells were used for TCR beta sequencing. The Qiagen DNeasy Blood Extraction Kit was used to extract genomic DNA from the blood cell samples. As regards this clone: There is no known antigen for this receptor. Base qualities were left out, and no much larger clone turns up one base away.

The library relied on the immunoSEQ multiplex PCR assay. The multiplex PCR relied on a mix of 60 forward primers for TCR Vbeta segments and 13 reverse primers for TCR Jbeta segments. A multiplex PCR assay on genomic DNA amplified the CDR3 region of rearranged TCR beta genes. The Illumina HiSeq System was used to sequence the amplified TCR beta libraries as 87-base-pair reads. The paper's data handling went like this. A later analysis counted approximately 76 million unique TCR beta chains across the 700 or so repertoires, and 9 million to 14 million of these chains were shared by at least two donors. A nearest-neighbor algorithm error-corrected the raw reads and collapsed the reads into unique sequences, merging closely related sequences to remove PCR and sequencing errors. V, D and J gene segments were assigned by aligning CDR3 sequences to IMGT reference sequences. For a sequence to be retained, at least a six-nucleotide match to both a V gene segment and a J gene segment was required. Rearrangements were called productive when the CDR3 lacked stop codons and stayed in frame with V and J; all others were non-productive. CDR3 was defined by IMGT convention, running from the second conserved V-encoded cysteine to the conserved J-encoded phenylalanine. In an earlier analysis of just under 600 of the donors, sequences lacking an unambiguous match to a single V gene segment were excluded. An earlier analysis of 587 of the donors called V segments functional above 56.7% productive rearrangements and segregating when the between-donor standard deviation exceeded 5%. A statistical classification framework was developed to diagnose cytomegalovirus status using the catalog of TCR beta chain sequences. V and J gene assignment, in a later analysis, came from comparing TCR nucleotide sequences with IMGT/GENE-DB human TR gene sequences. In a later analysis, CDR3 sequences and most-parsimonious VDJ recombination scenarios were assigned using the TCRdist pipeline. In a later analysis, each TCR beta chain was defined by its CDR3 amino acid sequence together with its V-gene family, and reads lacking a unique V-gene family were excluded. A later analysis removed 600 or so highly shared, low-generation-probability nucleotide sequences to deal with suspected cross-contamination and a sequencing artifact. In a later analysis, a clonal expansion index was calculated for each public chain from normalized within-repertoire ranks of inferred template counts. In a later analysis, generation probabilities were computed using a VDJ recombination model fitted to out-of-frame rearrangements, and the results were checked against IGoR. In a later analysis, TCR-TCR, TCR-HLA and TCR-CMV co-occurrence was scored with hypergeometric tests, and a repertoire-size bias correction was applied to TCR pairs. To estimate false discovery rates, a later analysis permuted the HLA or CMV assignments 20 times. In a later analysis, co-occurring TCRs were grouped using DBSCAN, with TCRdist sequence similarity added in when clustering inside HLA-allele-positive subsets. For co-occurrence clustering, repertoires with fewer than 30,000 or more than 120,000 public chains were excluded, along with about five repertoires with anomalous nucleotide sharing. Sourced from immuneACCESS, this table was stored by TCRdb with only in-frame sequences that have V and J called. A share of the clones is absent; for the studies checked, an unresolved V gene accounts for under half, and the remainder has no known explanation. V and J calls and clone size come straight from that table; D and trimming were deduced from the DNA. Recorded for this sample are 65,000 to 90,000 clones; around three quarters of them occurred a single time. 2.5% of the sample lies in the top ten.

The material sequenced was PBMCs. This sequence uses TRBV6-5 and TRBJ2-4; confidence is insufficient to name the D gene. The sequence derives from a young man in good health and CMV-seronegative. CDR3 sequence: CASNALGPKNIQYF. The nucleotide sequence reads TGTGCCAGCAACGCGCTAGGCCCAAAAAACATTCAGTACTTC.